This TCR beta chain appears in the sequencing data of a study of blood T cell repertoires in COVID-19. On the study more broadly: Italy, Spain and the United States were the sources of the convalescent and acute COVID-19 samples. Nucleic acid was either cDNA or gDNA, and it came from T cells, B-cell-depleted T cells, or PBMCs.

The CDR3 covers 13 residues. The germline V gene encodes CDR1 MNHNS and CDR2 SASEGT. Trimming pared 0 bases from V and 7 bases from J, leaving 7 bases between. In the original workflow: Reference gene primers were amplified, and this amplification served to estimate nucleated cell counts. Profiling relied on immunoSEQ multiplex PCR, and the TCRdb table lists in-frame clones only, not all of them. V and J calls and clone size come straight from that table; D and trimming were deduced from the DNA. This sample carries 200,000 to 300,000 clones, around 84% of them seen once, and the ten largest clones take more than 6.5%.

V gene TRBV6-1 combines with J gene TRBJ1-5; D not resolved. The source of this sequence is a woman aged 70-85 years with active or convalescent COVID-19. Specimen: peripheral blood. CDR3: CASSEAAGQPQHF. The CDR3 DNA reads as TGTGCCAGCAGTGAAGCGGCAGGCCAGCCCCAGCATTTT.